What follows describes a single T cell receptor (beta chain). Its antigen remains unknown. The data were taken from a study of T cell responses to AZD1222 COVID-19 vaccine. About the study: Recipients boosted at about 4 weeks or about 12 weeks are pooled.

Germline CDR1 and CDR2: MNHEY and SVGAGI. CDR3 length: 14 residues. V lost 2 bases and J lost 0, with 8 bases in between. General study results and limits: The peak T cell response came first, and repertoires were sampled only after it. Spike-specific TCR breadth and depth went up after people got two AZD1222 doses. Donor demographics were predominantly white British with a female majority; clonal diversity may be underestimated.

Profiled with immunoSEQ multiplex PCR; TCRdb holds only in-frame clones, not every one. The sample includes more than 110,000 clones, 70% to 90% of them seen just once. Sequences were derived from peripheral blood, sampled on day 0 of AZD1222 vaccination. This TCR was recovered from an adult in good health. The chain links TRBV6-5 to TRBJ2-7, with no clear D. Here the CDR3 reads CASSYTRISYEQYF. CDR3 DNA sequence: TGTGCCAGCAGTTACACACGGATCTCCTACGAGCAGTACTTC.